Given below is one T cell receptor beta chain in context. Its antigen is not known. The data stem from a study of shared clonotypes between healthy human individuals. Study in general: Donor composition was a couple of women and three men, aged 18 to 49.

Libraries were prepared by immunoSEQ multiplex PCR; TCRdb keeps only in-frame clonotypes and omits some of them. The data hold some 2.1 million clones, with approximately 95% observed a single time. CD4+ cell separation produced CD45RA+ naive and CD45RA-negative memory subsets. V lost 5 bases to trimming and J lost 2 bases, with 12 bases between them. This CDR3 region has 13 residues. CDR1 and CDR2 from the germline V gene are GTSNPN and SVGIG (reference sequence). Whole-study findings and limits: Memory subsets generally showed lower estimated richness than naive subsets. Non-shared clonotypes were found to have lower generation probabilities than the clonotypes that were shared by all four of the sorted-subset donors.

This sequence originates from a man aged 18 to 35 in good health. The source material was naive CD4+ T cells sorted from blood. Subset meaning: CD45RA+ positively selected. The J gene is TRBJ1-1, the V gene TRBV30; D gene ambiguous. The CDR3 DNA reads as TGTGCCTGGGGCAAAGTGTCTAACACTGAAGCTTTCTTT. Encoded protein: CAWGKVSNTEAFF.